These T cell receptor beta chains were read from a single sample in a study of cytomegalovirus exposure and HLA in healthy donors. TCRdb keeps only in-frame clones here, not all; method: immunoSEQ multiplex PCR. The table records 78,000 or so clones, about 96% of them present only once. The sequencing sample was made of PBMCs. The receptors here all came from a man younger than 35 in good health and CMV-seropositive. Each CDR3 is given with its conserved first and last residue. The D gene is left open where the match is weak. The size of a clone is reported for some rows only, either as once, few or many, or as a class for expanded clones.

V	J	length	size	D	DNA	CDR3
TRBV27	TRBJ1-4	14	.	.	TGTGCCAGCAGCCCGGAGATAACTAATGAAAAACTGTTTTTT	CASSPEITNEKLFF
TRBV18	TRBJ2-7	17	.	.	TGTGCCAGCTCACCACCCCTGGGTACAGGGAAGTCCTACGAGCAGTACTTC	CASSPPLGTGKSYEQYF
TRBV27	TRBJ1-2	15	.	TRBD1	TGTGCCAGCAGTTTTACCGGGACAGGGCGATATGGCTACACCTTC	CASSFTGTGRYGYTF
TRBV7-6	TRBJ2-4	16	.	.	TGTGCCAGCAGCCCACAGGGGGGGCTGGCCAAAAACATTCAGTACTTC	CASSPQGGLAKNIQYF
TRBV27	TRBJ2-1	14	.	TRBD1	TGTGCCAGCAGTTTACAGGGGGACTACAATGAGCAGTTCTTC	CASSLQGDYNEQFF
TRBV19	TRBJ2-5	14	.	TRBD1	TGTGCCAGTAGTCCTCGACAGGGTTTCGAGACCCAGTACTTC	CASSPRQGFETQYF
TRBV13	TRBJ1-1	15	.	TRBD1	TGTGCCAGCAGCGAAAGACAGGGCATGAACACTGAAGCTTTCTTT	CASSERQGMNTEAFF
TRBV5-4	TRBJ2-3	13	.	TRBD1	TGTGCCAGCAGCACGGACAGGGGCGATACGCAGTATTTT	CASSTDRGDTQYF
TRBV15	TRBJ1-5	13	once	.	TGTGCCACCAGCAGGAACTTATATCAGCCCCAGCATTTT	CATSRNLYQPQHF
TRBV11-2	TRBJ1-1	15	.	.	TGTGCCAGCAGCTTAATGGGCATCATGAACACTGAAGCTTTCTTT	CASSLMGIMNTEAFF
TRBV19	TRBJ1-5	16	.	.	TGTGCCAGTAGTCGAACTTGGGGCCTTCCAAATCAGCCCCAGCATTTT	CASSRTWGLPNQPQHF
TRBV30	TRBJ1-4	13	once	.	TGTGCCTGGAGTGGGGCCTTAACCGGGGAACTGTTTTTT	CAWSGALTGELFF
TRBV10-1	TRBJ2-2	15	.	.	TGCGCCAGCAGTGAGAACAACGCGAACACCGGGGAGCTGTTTTTT	CASSENNANTGELFF
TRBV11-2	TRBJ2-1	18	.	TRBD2	TGTGCCAGCAGCTTAACCGGGACTAGCGGGACTGGGAGGAATGAGCAGTTCTTC	CASSLTGTSGTGRNEQFF
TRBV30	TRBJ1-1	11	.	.	TGTATCTACAGTAGGAACACTGAAGCTTTCTTT	CIYSRNTEAFF
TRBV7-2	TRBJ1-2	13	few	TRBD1	TGTGCCAGCAGCTTTGGACAGGGCTATGGCTACACCTTC	CASSFGQGYGYTF
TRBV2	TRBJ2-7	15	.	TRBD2	TGTGCCAGCAGCGAGATAGCGGGAGCCTCCTACGAGCAGTACTTC	CASSEIAGASYEQYF
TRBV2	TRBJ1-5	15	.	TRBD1	TGTGCCAGCAGGGACCGGGACAGGGACATCCAGCCCCAGCATTTT	CASRDRDRDIQPQHF